A selection of T cell receptor beta chains follows, all from one sample in a study of molecular identifiers for immune sequencing clone quantification. TCRdb reprocessed the PCR reads via MiXCR and lists one record per CDR3 protein. Of some 65,000 distinct CDR3 sequences listed, 15% to 20% are singletons. Material for sequencing was naive CD8+ T cells from blood, with Jurkat cell RNA spiked in. Receptors originate from a human donor in good health. Some libraries in this study had Jurkat cell RNA spiked in. The CDR3 runs from the conserved cysteine through the conserved F or W. Part of the rows lack a size; the others show once, few, many or a class for expanded clones.

TRBV7-7	many	TRBJ2-3	CASSSLGSDTQYF
TRBV4-3	many	TRBJ1-1	CASSQVTGDTEAFF
TRBV7-2	-	TRBJ2-3	CASSWVETDTQYF
TRBV13	once	TRBJ2-7	CASSTHSYEQYF
TRBV11-1	many	TRBJ2-2	CASSPVNTGELFF
TRBV9	many	TRBJ1-1	CASSVEQFTEAFF
TRBV23-1	many	TRBJ1-2	CASSLGRGIPNYGYTF
TRBV20-1	many	TRBJ2-7	CSARGDRAYEQYF
TRBV4-1	many	TRBJ2-7	CASSQEETGTAYEQYF
TRBV14	many	TRBJ1-1	CASSRYEGFGTEAFF
TRBV7-2	few	TRBJ1-1	CASSSGPGLNTEAFF
TRBV9	-	TRBJ2-2	CASSVWSRGELFF
TRBV3-1	few	TRBJ2-1	CASSQGLAGYYNEQFF